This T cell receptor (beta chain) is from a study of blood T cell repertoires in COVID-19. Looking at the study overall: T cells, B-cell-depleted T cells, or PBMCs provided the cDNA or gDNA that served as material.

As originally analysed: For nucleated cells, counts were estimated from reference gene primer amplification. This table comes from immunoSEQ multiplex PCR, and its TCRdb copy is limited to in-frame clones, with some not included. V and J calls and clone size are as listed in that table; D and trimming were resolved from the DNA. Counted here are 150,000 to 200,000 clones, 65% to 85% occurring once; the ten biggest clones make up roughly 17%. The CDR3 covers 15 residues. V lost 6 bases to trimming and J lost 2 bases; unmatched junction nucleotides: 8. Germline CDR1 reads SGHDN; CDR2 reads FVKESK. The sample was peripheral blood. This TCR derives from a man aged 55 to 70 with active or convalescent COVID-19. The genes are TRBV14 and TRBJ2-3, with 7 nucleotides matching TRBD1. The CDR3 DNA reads TGTGCCAGCAGTCGTCAGACAGGGACCACAGATACGCAGTATTTT. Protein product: CASSRQTGTTDTQYF.